This T cell receptor beta chain is drawn from a study of shared clonotypes between healthy human individuals. Background on the study: Contributing individuals were a couple of females and a few males aged 18 to 49. Overall study findings and caveats: Estimated richness values were generally larger in naive subsets than in memory subsets.

Clones were read by immunoSEQ multiplex PCR, and TCRdb kept only the in-frame ones, dropping some. The sample carries approximately 2,000,000 clones, 93% recorded once. Naive CD8 isolation took CD45RO-negative cells positively selected for CCR7 and excluded terminally differentiated effector memory CD45RA+ cells. There are 13 residues in the CDR3. V lost 3 bases to trimming and J lost 9 bases, with 13 bases between them. The germline V gene has CDR1 SGDLS and CDR2 YYNGEE. Of note for this clone: Its target is unknown.

The sequence came from a young man in good health. Some clones in this sample may be carry-over from other donors' samples. The rearrangement links TRBV9 to TRBJ2-1; no firm D call. The sequenced sample consisted of naive CD8+ T cells from PBMCs. The CDR3 is CASSAGSRSEQFF. Written as DNA, the CDR3 is TGTGCCAGCAGCGCAGGATCTAGAAGTGAGCAGTTCTTC.